What follows are 12 T cell receptor beta chains derived from one specimen sequenced in a study of cytotoxic CD8 clonotypes in ibrutinib-treated CLL. Assay: immunoSEQ multiplex PCR; the TCRdb copy retains only in-frame clones and omits some. This table holds roughly 97,000 clones, about 78% found once. The sample in question was PBMCs, obtained after 12 months of ibrutinib treatment. The receptors were gathered from a human donor with chronic lymphocytic leukemia.

This chain uses TRBV5-1 with TRBJ1-1; D is perhaps TRBD1 (5 bases). Germline V gives CDR1 SGHRS, CDR2 YFSETQ. This CDR3 has 13 residues. Trimming shortened V by 4 bases and J by 3 bases, and 10 bases separated the two germline ends. CDR3 DNA: TGCGCCAGCAGCAGTCCGGGGGACACTGAAGCTTTCTTT. As protein: CASSSPGDTEAFF.

The rearrangement uses TRBV11-3 and TRBJ2-5, with D perhaps TRBD1 (5 bases). The CDR3 spans 16 residues. V lost 0 bases, J lost 0 bases, and 11 bases lay in between. CDR1 is SGHNT and CDR2 is YENEEA in the germline V gene. CDR3 DNA sequence: TGTGCCAGCAGCTTAGATCGACAGAAGTACCAAGAGACCCAGTACTTC. Its translation: CASSLDRQKYQETQYF.

The V gene is TRBV18, the J gene TRBJ1-5; 9 bases match TRBD1. J was trimmed by 4 bases and V by 6 bases; bases with no gene match: 7. CDR3 length equals 15 residues. Looked up from germline, CDR1 is KGHSH and CDR2 is LQKENI. CDR3 DNA sequence: TGTGCCAGCTCGGCGACAGGGGGGAATAATCAGCCCCAGCATTTT. Translating gives CASSATGGNNQPQHF.

The chain is built from TRBV30 and TRBJ1-3, with 7 bases identical to TRBD1. The CDR3 length is 12 residues. Germline CDR1 reads GTSNPN; CDR2 reads SVGIG (reference sequence). V shed 5 bases and J 5 bases; nucleotides not matched to a gene: 3. The CDR3 coding sequence is TGTGCCTGGGGACAGGTTAGAAACACCATATATTTT. Protein sequence: CAWGQVRNTIYF.

The chain joins TRBV6-5 to TRBJ1-1; weak D call: TRBD1 (6 bases). The CDR3 runs to 14 residues. With 6 bases removed from V and 1 base from J, the gap between germline ends came to 12 bases. Germline loops: CDR1 MNHEY, CDR2 SVGAGI. CDR3 in DNA: TGTGCCAGCAGAACAGGGCAAACGAACACTGAAGCTTTCTTT. It codes for CASRTGQTNTEAFF.

The chain employs TRBV14 and TRBJ1-2; D perhaps matches TRBD1 (5 bases). CDR3 length: 15 amino acids. In germline, CDR1 is SGHDN, CDR2 FVKESK. V gave up 0 bases and J gave up 0 bases, with 8 bases separating them. The CDR3 sequence: CASSQDGRANYGYTF. CDR3 sequence (DNA): TGTGCCAGCAGCCAAGACGGCAGGGCTAACTATGGCTACACCTTC. The whole variable domain, remainder taken from reference TRBV14 and TRBJ1-2, is EAGVTQFPSHSVIEKGQTVTLRCDPISGHDNLYWYRRVMGKEIKFLLHFVKESKQDESGMPNNRFLAERTGGTYSTLKVQPAELEDSGVYFCASSQDGRANYGYTFGSGTRLTVV.

The chain uses TRBV6-1 and TRBJ1-2; tentative D call: TRBD1 (6 bases). CDR1 and CDR2 from the germline V gene are MNHNS and SASEGT. V shed 3 bases and J shed 4 bases, with 9 bases lying between them. This CDR3 spans 13 amino acids. The CDR3 DNA reads as TGTGCCAGCAGTGACGGGACACGCTATGGCTACACCTTC. Protein sequence: CASSDGTRYGYTF.

The chain joins TRBV7-8 to TRBJ2-1, with TRBD2 matching over 12 bases. This CDR3 spans 16 amino acids. The junction had 7 bases not matched to a gene; V was cut back by 3 bases and J by 7 bases. The germline V gene has CDR1 SGHVS and CDR2 FQNEAQ. The CDR3 DNA follows: TGTGCCAGCAGCTTTCCACTAGCGGGGGGAATAAATGAGCAGTTCTTC. Encoded protein: CASSFPLAGGINEQFF.

The V and J genes are TRBV23-1 and TRBJ1-2, with a weak D call TRBD1 (6 bases). TRBV23-1 is given ORF status, its function remaining uncertain. This CDR3 comprises 16 residues. Trimming removed 7 bases at V and 4 bases at J, with 22 bases between. The CDR3 is CASTLIWTVRCYGYTF. The DNA of the CDR3 is TGCGCCAGCACTCTAATTTGGACAGTTCGATGCTATGGCTACACCTTC.

V usage is TRBV15 and J usage is TRBJ2-7; D gene ambiguous. Deletions cut 0 bases from V and 1 base from J, with 4 bases between. The V gene's germline CDR1 is LNHNV and CDR2 YYDKDF (reference sequence). The CDR3 covers 13 residues. The CDR3 nucleotides are TGTGCCACCAGCAGAGACCCGTCCTACGAGCAGTACTTC. It encodes CATSRDPSYEQYF.

Only one count was recorded for this clone. The chain couples TRBV7-9 to TRBJ2-1, with D possibly TRBD2 on 7 matching bases. V dropped 2 bases and J dropped 3 bases, with 11 bases sitting between them. Germline CDR1 and CDR2: SEHNR and FQNEAQ (reference sequence). This CDR3 has 15 residues. CDR3 region: CASSLRGGRYNEQFF. CDR3 bases: TGTGCCAGCAGCTTAAGGGGGGGCCGCTACAATGAGCAGTTCTTC.

This chain joins TRBV11-3 and TRBJ2-2; D is undetermined. V gave up 0 bases and J gave up 6 bases, with 17 bases separating them. The CDR3 is made up of 17 amino acids. Germline CDR1 and CDR2: SGHNT and YENEEA. The CDR3 region is CASSLDRTFSSAGELFF. The CDR3 nucleotides read TGTGCCAGCAGCTTAGATCGCACATTTTCTTCCGCCGGGGAGCTGTTTTTT. Combining the CDR3 with reference TRBV11-3 and TRBJ2-2 gives the whole variable domain EAGVVQSPRYKIIEKKQPVAFWCNPISGHNTLYWYLQNLGQGPELLIRYENEEAVDDSQLPKDRFSAERLKGVDSTLKIQPAELGDSAVYLCASSLDRTFSSAGELFFGEGSRLTVL.